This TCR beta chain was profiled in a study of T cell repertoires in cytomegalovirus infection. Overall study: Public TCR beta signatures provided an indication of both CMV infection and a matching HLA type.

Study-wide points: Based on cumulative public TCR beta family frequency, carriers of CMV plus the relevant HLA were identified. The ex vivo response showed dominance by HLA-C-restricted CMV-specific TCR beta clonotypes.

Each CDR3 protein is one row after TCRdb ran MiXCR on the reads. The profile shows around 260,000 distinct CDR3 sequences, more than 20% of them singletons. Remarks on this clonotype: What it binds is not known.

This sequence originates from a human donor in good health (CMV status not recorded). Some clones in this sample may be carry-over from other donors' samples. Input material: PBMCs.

CDR3 sequence (DNA): TGTGCCAGCAGGCCAACTAGCGGGAAAACAGATACGCAGTATTTT. Translated, it gives CASRPTSGKTDTQYF. The rearrangement uses TRBV12-3 or TRBV12-4 and TRBJ2-3; 10 bases agree with TRBD2. The V segment lost 6 bases and the J segment 3 bases; nucleotides outside the gene matches: 6. The CDR3 covers 15 residues.